The text below deals with one TCR beta chain. Its matching antigen is unknown. Germline assignment: CDR1 MNHEY and CDR2 SMNVEV (reference sequence). The length of the CDR3 is 14 residues. The V end lost 6 bases, the J end lost 9 bases, and 15 bases lay between the germline ends. The sample originates from a study of cytomegalovirus exposure and HLA in healthy donors. A multiplex PCR was run with 60 Vbeta primers and 13 Jbeta primers. Measured with immunoSEQ multiplex PCR; TCRdb has only the in-frame clones, and not every one. The data contain 84,000 or so clones, about three fifths of them seen just once; the ten biggest clones take up roughly 6%. Study findings and constraints: In a later analysis, CMV-associated beta chains were mostly HLA-associated, it appeared.

The origin of this receptor is a woman in her 30s in good health and CMV-seropositive. The chain is built from TRBV27 and TRBJ1-6; no definite D call. The material sequenced was PBMCs. Here the CDR3 DNA reads TGTGCCAGCAGCCATAATTCCGAGGCTTCACCCCTCCACTTT. It encodes CASSHNSEASPLHF.